This T cell receptor (beta chain) was sequenced for a study of T cells in Graves' hyperthyroidism and ophthalmopathy. General study findings and limits: From stable hyperthyroidism, ophthalmopathy was set apart by a 13 V-J model. Blood also held most thyroid clonotypes expanded beyond 0.001.

Germline lookup yields CDR1 MGHRA and CDR2 YSYEKL. V gave up 1 base and J gave up 1 base, with 25 bases separating them. The CDR3 spans 20 residues. The study left out patients who had uncontrolled infection, other autoimmune disease, pregnancy or lactation. This clonotype was observed many times. No antigen is known for it. Amplified TCR beta CDR3 regions derived from RNA transcripts. In the first-round RT-PCR of the TCR CDR3, the HTBI primer set was used. TCRdb re-analysed the multiplex PCR reads in MiXCR, keeping a single row per CDR3 protein. The data hold 500,000 or so distinct CDR3 sequences, with roughly 15% observed a single time.

Material for sequencing was blood. This sequence originates from a woman aged 18-29 years with Graves' ophthalmopathy. The chain joins TRBV4-1 to TRBJ1-1; D remains ambiguous. CDR3 loop: CASSQGARLMMTEPNTEAFF. Here the CDR3 DNA reads TGCGCCAGCAGCCAAGGGGCGAGGTTAATGATGACGGAACCGAACACTGAAGCTTTCTTT.